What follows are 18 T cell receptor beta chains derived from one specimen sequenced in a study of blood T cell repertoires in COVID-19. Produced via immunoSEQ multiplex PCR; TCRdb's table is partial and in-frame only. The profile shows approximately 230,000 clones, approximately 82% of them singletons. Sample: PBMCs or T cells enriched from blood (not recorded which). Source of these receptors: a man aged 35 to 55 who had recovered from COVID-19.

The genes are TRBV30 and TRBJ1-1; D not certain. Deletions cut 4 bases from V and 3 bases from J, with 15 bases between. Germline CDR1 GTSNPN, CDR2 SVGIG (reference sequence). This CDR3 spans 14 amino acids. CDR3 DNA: TGTGCCTGGAAGTCCGCCGTCGGTCACACTGAAGCTTTCTTT. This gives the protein CAWKSAVGHTEAFF.

CDR3 nucleotides: TGTGCCAGCTCACGAAGGGGCAGCCTGGATGGAGAAAAACTGTTTTTT. Encoded protein: CASSRRGSLDGEKLFF. The rearrangement joins TRBV18 to TRBJ1-4, with a weak D call TRBD1 (5 bases). Germline CDR1 KGHSH, CDR2 LQKENI. The CDR3 consists of 16 residues. Trimming cost V 4 bases and J 8 bases, with 20 bases left between them.

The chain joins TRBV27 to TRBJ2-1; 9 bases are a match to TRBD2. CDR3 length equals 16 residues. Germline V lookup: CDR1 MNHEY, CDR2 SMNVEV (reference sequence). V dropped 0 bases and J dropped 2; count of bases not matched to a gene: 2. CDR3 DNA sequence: TGTGCCAGCAGTTTATCGACTAGCGGAACCTACAATGAGCAGTTCTTC. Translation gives CASSLSTSGTYNEQFF.

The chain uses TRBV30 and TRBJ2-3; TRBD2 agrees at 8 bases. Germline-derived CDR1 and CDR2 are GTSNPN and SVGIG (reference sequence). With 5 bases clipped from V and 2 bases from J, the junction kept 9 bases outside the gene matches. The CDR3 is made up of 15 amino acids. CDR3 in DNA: TGTGCCTGGGGGGTGTTGCGGGGGGCCACAGATACGCAGTATTTT. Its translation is CAWGVLRGATDTQYF.

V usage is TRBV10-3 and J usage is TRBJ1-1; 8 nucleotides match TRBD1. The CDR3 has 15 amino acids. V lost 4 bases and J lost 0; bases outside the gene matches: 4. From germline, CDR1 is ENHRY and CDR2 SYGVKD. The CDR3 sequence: CAISGRTGLNTEAFF. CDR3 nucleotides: TGTGCCATCAGTGGGAGGACAGGGTTGAACACTGAAGCTTTCTTT.

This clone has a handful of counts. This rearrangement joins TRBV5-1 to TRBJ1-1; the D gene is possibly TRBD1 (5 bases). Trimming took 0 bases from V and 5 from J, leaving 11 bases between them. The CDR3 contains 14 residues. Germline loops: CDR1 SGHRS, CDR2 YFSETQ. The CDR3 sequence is CASSLAHRGTEAFF. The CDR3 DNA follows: TGCGCCAGCAGCTTGGCTCACCGGGGGACTGAAGCTTTCTTT.

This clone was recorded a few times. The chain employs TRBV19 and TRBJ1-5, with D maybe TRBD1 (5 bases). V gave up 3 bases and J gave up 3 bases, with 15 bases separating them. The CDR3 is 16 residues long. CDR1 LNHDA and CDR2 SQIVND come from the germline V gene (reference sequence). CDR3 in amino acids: CASSIGRGRNNQPQHF. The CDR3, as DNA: TGTGCCAGTAGTATCGGAAGGGGAAGGAACAATCAGCCCCAGCATTTT. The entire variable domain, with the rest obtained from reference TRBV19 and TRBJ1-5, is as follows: DGGITQSPKYLFRKEGQNVTLSCEQNLNHDAMYWYRQDPGQGLRLIYYSQIVNDFQKGDIAEGYSVSREKKESFPLTVTSAQKNPTAFYLCASSIGRGRNNQPQHFGDGTRLSIL.

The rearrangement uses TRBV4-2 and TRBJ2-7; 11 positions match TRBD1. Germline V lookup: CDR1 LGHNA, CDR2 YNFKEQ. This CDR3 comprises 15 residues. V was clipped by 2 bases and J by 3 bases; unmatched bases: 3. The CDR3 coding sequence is TGTGCCAGCAGCCAAAGGACAGGGGGCTTCTACGAGCAGTACTTC. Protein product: CASSQRTGGFYEQYF.

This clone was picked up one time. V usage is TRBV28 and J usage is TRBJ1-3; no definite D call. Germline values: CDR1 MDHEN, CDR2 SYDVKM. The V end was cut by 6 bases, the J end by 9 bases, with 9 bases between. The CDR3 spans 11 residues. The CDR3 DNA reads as TGTGCCAGCAGGCTCGCGTTCACCATATATTTT. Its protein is CASRLAFTIYF. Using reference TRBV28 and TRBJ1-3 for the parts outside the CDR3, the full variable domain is DVKVTQSSRYLVKRTGEKVFLECVQDMDHENMFWYRQDPGLGLRLIYFSYDVKMKEKGDIPEGYSVSREKKERFSLILESASTNQTSMYLCASRLAFTIYFGEGSWLTVV.

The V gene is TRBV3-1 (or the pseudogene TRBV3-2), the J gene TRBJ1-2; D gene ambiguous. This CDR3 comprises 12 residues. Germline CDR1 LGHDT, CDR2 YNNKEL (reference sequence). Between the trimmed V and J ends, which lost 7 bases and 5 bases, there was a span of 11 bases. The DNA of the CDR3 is TGTGCCAGCAACCAGGCCCCGTATGGCTACACCTTC. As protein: CASNQAPYGYTF.

Here the CDR3 reads CASSFTGNYGYTF. CDR3 sequence (DNA): TGTGCCAGCAGCTTTACAGGGAACTATGGCTACACCTTC. The gene calls are TRBV7-2 and TRBJ1-2, with a tentative D call TRBD1 (6 bases). The V end lost 3 bases, the J end lost 2 bases, and 7 bases lay between the germline ends. This CDR3 is built from 13 residues. Germline V CDR1 and CDR2: SGHTA, FQGNSA.

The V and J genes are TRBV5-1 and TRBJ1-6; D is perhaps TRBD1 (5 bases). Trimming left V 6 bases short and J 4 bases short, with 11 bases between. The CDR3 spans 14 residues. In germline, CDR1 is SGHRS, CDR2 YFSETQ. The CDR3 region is CASNSGGYNSPLHF. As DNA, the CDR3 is TGCGCCAGCAACTCGGGGGGATATAATTCACCCCTCCACTTT.

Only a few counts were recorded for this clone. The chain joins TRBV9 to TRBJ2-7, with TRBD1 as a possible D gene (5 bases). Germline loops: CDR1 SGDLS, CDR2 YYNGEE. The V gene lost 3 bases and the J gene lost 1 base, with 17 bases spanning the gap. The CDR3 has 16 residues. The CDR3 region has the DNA TGTGCCAGCAGCGCCCGTGCGACAGCCGCTTCCTACGAGCAGTACTTC. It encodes CASSARATAASYEQYF.

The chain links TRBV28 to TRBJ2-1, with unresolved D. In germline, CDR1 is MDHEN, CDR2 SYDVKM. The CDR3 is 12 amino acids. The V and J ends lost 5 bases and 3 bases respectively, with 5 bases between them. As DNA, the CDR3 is TGTGCCAGCAGTAACAGCTACAATGAGCAGTTCTTC. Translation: CASSNSYNEQFF.

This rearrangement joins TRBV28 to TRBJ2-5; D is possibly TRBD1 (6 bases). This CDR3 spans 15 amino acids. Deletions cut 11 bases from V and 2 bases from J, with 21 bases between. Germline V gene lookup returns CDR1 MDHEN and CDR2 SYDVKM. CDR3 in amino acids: CADYSRGSNQETQYF. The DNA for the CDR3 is TGTGCCGACTACTCCAGGGGTTCAAATCAAGAGACCCAGTACTTC.

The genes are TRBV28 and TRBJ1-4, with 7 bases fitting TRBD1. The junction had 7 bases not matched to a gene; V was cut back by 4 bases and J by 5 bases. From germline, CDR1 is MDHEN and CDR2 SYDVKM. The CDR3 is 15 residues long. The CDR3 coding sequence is TGTGCCAGCAGTTCTCCGGGACAGACAAATGAAAAACTGTTTTTT. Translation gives CASSSPGQTNEKLFF. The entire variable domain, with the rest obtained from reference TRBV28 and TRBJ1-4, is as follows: DVKVTQSSRYLVKRTGEKVFLECVQDMDHENMFWYRQDPGLGLRLIYFSYDVKMKEKGDIPEGYSVSREKKERFSLILESASTNQTSMYLCASSSPGQTNEKLFFGSGTQLSVL.

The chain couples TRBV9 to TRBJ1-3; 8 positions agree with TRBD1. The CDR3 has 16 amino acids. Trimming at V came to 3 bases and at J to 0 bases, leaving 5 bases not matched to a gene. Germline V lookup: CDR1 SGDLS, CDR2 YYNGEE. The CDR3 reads CASSGGTGNSGNTIYF. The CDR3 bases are TGTGCCAGCAGCGGGGGGACAGGTAACTCTGGAAACACCATATATTTT.

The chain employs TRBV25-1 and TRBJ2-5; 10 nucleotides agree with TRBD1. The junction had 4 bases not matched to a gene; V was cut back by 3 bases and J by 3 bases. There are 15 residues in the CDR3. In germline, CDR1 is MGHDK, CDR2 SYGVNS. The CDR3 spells CASSDKGTGEETQYF. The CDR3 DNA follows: TGTGCCAGCAGTGATAAGGGGACAGGGGAAGAGACCCAGTACTTC.